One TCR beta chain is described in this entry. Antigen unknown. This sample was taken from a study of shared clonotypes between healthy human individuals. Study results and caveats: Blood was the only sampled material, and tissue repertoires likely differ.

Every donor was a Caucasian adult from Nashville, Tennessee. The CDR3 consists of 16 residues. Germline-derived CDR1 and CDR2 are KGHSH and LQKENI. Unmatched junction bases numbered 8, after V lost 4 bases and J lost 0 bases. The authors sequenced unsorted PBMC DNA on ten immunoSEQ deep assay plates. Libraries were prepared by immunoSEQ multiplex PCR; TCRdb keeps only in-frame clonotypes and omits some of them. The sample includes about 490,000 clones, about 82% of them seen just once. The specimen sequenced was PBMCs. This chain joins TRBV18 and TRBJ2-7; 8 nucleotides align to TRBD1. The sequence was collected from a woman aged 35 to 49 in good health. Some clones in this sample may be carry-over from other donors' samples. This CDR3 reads CASSREQGQVSYEQYF. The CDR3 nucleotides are TGTGCCAGCTCACGCGAGCAGGGACAGGTCTCCTACGAGCAGTACTTC.